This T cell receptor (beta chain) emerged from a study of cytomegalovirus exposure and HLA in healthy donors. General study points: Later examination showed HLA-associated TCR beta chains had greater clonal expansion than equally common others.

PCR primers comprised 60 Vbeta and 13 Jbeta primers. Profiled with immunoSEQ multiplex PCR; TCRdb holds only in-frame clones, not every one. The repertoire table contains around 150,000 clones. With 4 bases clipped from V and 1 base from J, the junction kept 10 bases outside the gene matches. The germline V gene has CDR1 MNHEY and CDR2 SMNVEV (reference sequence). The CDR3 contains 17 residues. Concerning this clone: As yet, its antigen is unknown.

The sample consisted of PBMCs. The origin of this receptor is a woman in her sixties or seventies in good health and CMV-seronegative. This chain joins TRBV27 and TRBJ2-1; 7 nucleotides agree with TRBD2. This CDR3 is CASSSPRREGSYNEQFF. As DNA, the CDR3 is TGTGCCAGCAGTTCCCCGCGAAGGGAGGGGTCCTACAATGAGCAGTTCTTC.